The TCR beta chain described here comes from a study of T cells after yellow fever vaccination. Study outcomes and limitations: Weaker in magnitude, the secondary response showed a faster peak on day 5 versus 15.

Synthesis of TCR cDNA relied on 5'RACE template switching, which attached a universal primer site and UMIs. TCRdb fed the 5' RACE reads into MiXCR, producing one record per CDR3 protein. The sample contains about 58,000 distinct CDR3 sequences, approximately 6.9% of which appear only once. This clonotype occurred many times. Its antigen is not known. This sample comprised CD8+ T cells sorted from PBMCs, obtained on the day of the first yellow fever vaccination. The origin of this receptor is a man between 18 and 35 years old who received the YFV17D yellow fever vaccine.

For the CDR3, the DNA is TGTGCCAGCAGCTCCACCCGGGACTATTCCAACAATGAGCAGTTCTTC. This translates into CASSSTRDYSNNEQFF. This rearrangement joins TRBV7-9 to TRBJ2-1, with TRBD2 identical over 7 bases. Trimming cost V 4 bases and J 5 bases; bases outside gene matches: 11. CDR3 length: 16 amino acids. From germline, CDR1 is SEHNR and CDR2 FQNEAQ (reference sequence).